This TCR beta chain was recorded in a study of T cell responses to AZD1222 COVID-19 vaccine. Study-level background: Both about-4-week and about-12-week second-dose recipients were combined. General observations from the study: All repertoire sampling was performed exclusively after the peak T cell response. It should be noted that donors were predominantly white British and more often female, and clonal diversity was possibly underestimated. Regions left unmutated in variants are reportedly the target of nearly half of spike-specific TCRs.

The data were produced by immunoSEQ multiplex PCR, yet TCRdb's version contains in-frame clones alone and is incomplete. The sample shows roughly 120,000 clones, approximately 93% of them seen only once. V trimming: 7 bases; J trimming: 8 bases; junction bases outside the gene matches: 8. The CDR3 sequence is 14 residues long. The germline CDR1 and CDR2 sequences are MNHEY and SVGAGI. With regard to this clone: Antigen: not known.

V gene TRBV6-5 combines with J gene TRBJ1-4; 9 bases are shared with TRBD1. The specimen comprised peripheral blood, sampled on day 0 of AZD1222 vaccination. The source of this sequence is an adult in good health. The CDR3 bases are TGTGCCAGCACATATCGGGACAGGGCAGAAAAACTGTTTTTT. Protein: CASTYRDRAEKLFF.